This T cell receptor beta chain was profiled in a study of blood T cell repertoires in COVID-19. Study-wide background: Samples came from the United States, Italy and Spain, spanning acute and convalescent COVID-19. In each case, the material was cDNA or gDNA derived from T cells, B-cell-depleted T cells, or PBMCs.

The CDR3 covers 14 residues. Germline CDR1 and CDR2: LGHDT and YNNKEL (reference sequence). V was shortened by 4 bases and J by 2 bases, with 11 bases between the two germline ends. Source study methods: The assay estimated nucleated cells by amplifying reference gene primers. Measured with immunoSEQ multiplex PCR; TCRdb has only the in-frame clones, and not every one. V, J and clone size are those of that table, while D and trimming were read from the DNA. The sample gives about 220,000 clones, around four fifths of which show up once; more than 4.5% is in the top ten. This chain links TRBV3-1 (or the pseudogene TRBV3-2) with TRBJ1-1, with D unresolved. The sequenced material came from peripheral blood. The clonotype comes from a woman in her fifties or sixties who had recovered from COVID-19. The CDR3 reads CASSLKGSNTEAFF. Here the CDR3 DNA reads TGTGCCAGCAGCCTGAAAGGGAGTAACACTGAAGCTTTCTTT.